The 19 T cell receptor beta chains presented below share a single source sample, sequenced in a study of regulatory T cells in long-lasting Graves disease. With iRepertoire HTBI primers and Arm-PCR of CDR3 regions, TCR beta libraries were built. TCRdb reprocessed the multiplex PCR reads with MiXCR, giving one entry per CDR3 protein. Of approximately 350,000 distinct CDR3 sequences listed, over 15% are singletons. The sample's time point: newly diagnosed GD, antithyroid drugs for less than 3 months. The TCR library used RNA extracted from PBMCs. This same sample was also part of a study on T cells in Graves' hyperthyroidism and ophthalmopathy.

The input for sequencing was peripheral blood mononuclear cells (PBMCs), taken at new diagnosis, from a patient treated with antithyroid drugs. The receptors come from a man between 40 and 49 years old with Graves disease.

This clonotype appeared a few times. This rearrangement joins TRBV6-1 to TRBJ2-7; 7 bases agree with TRBD1. J was trimmed by 5 bases and V by 2 bases; bases with no gene match: 9. The CDR3 has 15 amino acids. Germline CDR1 MNHNS, CDR2 SASEGT. For the CDR3, the DNA is TGTGCCAGCAGTGAATTACACAGGGGTATACACGAGCAGTACTTC. Encoded protein: CASSELHRGIHEQYF.

The sample holds many counts of this clonotype. The V call is TRBV20-1, the J call TRBJ2-3; 9 bases are shared with TRBD2. The CDR3 sequence is 20 residues long. With V trimmed by 2 bases and J by 0 bases, 18 bases remained unmatched. From germline, CDR1 is DFQATT and CDR2 SNEGSKA (reference sequence). In nucleotides, the CDR3 is TGCAGTGCTAGAAGGGGGCGGGCGCTAGCGGGGACCTCTAGCACAGATACGCAGTATTTT. This encodes CSARRGRALAGTSSTDTQYF.

In this sample, this clonotype turned up a few times. CDR3 sequence (DNA): TGTGCCAGCAGCTTCATACCTTCGGCGGGGTCGCCCTACGAGCAGTACTTC. Its translation: CASSFIPSAGSPYEQYF. The gene calls are TRBV7-9 and TRBJ2-7, with D perhaps matching TRBD2 (6 bases). CDR1 and CDR2 from the germline V gene are SEHNR and FQNEAQ (reference sequence). The CDR3 length is 17 residues. V was clipped by 3 bases and J by 2 bases, with 20 bases between them.

The chain uses TRBV6-4 and TRBJ2-3; D remains unclear. V was pared by 2 bases and J by 1 base, with 13 bases between. Germline CDR1 and CDR2: MRHNA and SNTAGT. CDR3 length: 16 amino acids. The CDR3: CASSDKAGARTDTQYF. The CDR3 DNA sequence: TGTGCCAGCAGTGACAAGGCAGGAGCCCGCACAGATACGCAGTATTTT.

This clonotype was detected a few times. The junction and the germline gene differ at one end; a read error may be behind it. This chain joins TRBV28 and TRBJ1-2; D perhaps matches TRBD1 (5 bases). Germline V gene lookup returns CDR1 MDHEN and CDR2 SYDVKM. The CDR3 length is 14 residues. CDR3 bases: TGTGCCAGCAGTTCCGGCGGGGGGAACTATGGCCACACCTTC. Its translation is CASSSGGGNYGHTF.

The chain uses TRBV19 and TRBJ2-6; 7 bases are a match to TRBD1. The CDR3 consists of 16 residues. V lost 6 bases, J lost 1 base, and 6 bases stayed unmatched. Germline V gene lookup returns CDR1 LNHDA and CDR2 SQIVND (reference sequence). In nucleotides, the CDR3 is TGTGCCAGTAGAGACAGGGCTCGATCTGGGGCCAACGTCCTGACTTTC. This codes for CASRDRARSGANVLTF.

This clonotype was seen a few times. This chain joins TRBV11-2 and TRBJ1-5; 10 positions agree with TRBD1. CDR3 length: 16 residues. Germline CDR1 reads SGHAT; CDR2 reads FQNNGV. The trim removed 2 bases at V and 4 bases at J, leaving 5 bases unmatched. This CDR3 reads CASSLTGQGVNQPQHF. DNA of the CDR3: TGTGCCAGCAGCTTAACCGGACAGGGGGTAAATCAGCCCCAGCATTTT.

In its sample, this clonotype was seen a few times. V is TRBV7-3 and J is TRBJ2-5; possibly TRBD1 for D (6 bases). Per the germline V gene, CDR1 is SGHTA and CDR2 is FQGTGA. V lost 3 bases and J 5 bases, leaving 19 bases between the germline ends. This CDR3 has 16 residues. The CDR3 sequence: CASSLGSTPGVETQYF. DNA of the CDR3: TGTGCCAGCAGCTTGGGGTCAACCCCAGGGGTGGAGACCCAGTACTTC.

The chain joins TRBV5-1 to TRBJ2-3; 9 bases line up with TRBD2. Trimming removed 5 bases from V and 2 bases from J; junction bases left unmatched: 12. There are 17 residues in the CDR3. Per the germline V gene, CDR1 is SGHRS and CDR2 is YFSETQ. The CDR3 protein is CASSPGLAFGHTDTQYF. The DNA for the CDR3 is TGCGCCAGCAGTCCGGGACTAGCATTCGGTCACACAGATACGCAGTATTTT.

This clonotype was observed a few times. This chain connects TRBV28 to TRBJ1-2; 11 bases line up with TRBD1. The germline V gene encodes CDR1 MDHEN and CDR2 SYDVKM. This CDR3 is 14 amino acids long. V was pared by 4 bases and J by 6 bases, with 4 bases of the junction left unmatched. The CDR3 sequence is CASSYGTGGNGYTF. CDR3 nucleotide sequence: TGTGCCAGCAGTTATGGGACAGGGGGAAATGGCTACACCTTC.

The V and J genes are TRBV20-1 and TRBJ2-3; 8 nucleotides line up with TRBD1. CDR1 is DFQATT and CDR2 is SNEGSKA in the germline V gene (reference sequence). This CDR3 region has 14 residues. V was pared by 3 bases and J by 4 bases, with 6 bases of the junction left unmatched. DNA of the CDR3: TGCAGTGCTAGCTGGCAGGGGGCCTCAGATACGCAGTATTTT. It specifies CSASWQGASDTQYF.

This clonotype appeared a few times. The chain is built from TRBV9 and TRBJ2-7; D possibly corresponds to TRBD1 (6 bases). CDR3 length equals 15 residues. Per germline, CDR1 SGDLS and CDR2 YYNGEE. Trimming shortened V by 6 bases and J by 3 bases, and 19 bases separated the two germline ends. CDR3 sequence: CASNAGLGRGYEQYF. The CDR3 region has the DNA TGTGCCAGCAACGCCGGATTGGGCAGGGGCTACGAGCAGTACTTC.

This clonotype showed up many times. The gene calls are TRBV7-3 and TRBJ2-3; D is unresolved. The germline V and J ends were trimmed by 2 bases and 6 bases, with 9 bases remaining between them. This CDR3 has 13 residues. The germline CDR1 and CDR2 sequences are SGHTA and FQGTGA. The CDR3 bases are TGTGCCAGCAGCTTATCAGTTCCTGATACGCAGTATTTT. It is translated as CASSLSVPDTQYF. Based on the CDR3 plus reference TRBV7-3 and TRBJ2-3, the full variable domain is GAGVSQTPSNKVTEKGKYVELRCDPISGHTALYWYRQSLGQGPEFLIYFQGTGAADDSGLPNDRFFAVRPEGSVSTLKIQRTERGDSAVYLCASSLSVPDTQYFGPGTRLTVL.

The CDR3 reads CASSPGRGLPYEQYF. The CDR3 coding sequence is TGCGCCAGCAGCCCCGGGAGGGGGCTTCCCTACGAGCAGTACTTC. This sequence joins TRBV5-1 and TRBJ2-7, with D possibly being TRBD2 (8 bases). The CDR3 extends over 15 amino acids. Germline CDR1 reads SGHRS; CDR2 reads YFSETQ. Between the trimmed V and J ends, which lost 4 bases and 2 bases, there was a span of 16 bases.

DNA for the CDR3: TGTGCCAGAGGGGGGCAGGACAATCAGCCCCAGCATTTT. It encodes CARGGQDNQPQHF. This chain connects TRBV2 to TRBJ1-5, with D perhaps matching TRBD1 (6 bases). The CDR3 sequence is 13 residues long. Looked up from germline, CDR1 is SNHLY and CDR2 is FYNNEI. The V end was cut by 9 bases, the J end by 3 bases, with 12 bases between.

Only a few counts were recorded for this clonotype. V and J are TRBV4-1 and TRBJ2-4, with D tentatively TRBD1 (5 bases). V lost 4 bases, J lost 1 base, and 17 bases lay in between. There are 17 residues in the CDR3. CDR1 is MGHRA and CDR2 is YSYEKL in the germline V gene. The CDR3 coding sequence is TGCGCCAGCAGCCTCCTGGGGCCACATATTGCCAAAAACATTCAGTACTTC. It encodes CASSLLGPHIAKNIQYF.

The chain joins TRBV4-1 to TRBJ1-2; 8 bases match TRBD1. Germline V gene data show CDR1 as MGHRA and CDR2 as YSYEKL. The CDR3 extends over 17 amino acids. Trimming took 0 bases from V and 2 from J; bases not matched to a gene: 8. The CDR3 DNA reads TGCGCCAGCAGCCAAGACGCACGGGACAGGACCAACTATGGCTACACCTTC. Translating it yields CASSQDARDRTNYGYTF.

This clonotype was counted ten times or more. The chain recombines TRBV12-3 or TRBV12-4 with TRBJ1-2; D remains ambiguous. The CDR3 spans 13 residues. The V end lost 6 bases, the J end lost 4 bases, and 12 bases lay between the germline ends. CDR3: CASSQGQFYGYTF. The CDR3 region has the DNA TGTGCCAGCAGCCAAGGGCAGTTCTATGGCTACACCTTC.

This chain links TRBV7-2 with TRBJ1-3; D possibly corresponds to TRBD1 (6 bases). This CDR3 comprises 15 residues. Germline V lookup: CDR1 SGHTA, CDR2 FQGNSA. The V end was cut by 5 bases, the J end by 0 bases, with 11 bases between. CDR3 sequence: CASSQLGASGNTIYF. DNA of the CDR3: TGTGCCAGCAGCCAATTGGGGGCCTCTGGAAACACCATATATTTT.